Below, 19 T cell receptor beta chains from the same sample are listed, as sequenced in a study of PD-L1 blockade in urothelial cancer (dated by TCRdb to about 2017). The library was generated by the immunoSEQ multiplex PCR assay. TCRdb limited this immuneACCESS table to in-frame rearrangements with V and J called. A share of clones is missing; checked studies link under half to unresolved V genes, and the rest is unexplained. Counted in this sample were 35,000 to 45,000 clones; about 90% of them appeared once. The top ten clonotypes cover under 8.5% of the sample. Read against the paper, the sample's time point label means: peripheral blood 6 weeks after treatment start. Sequenced here: PBMCs, sampled around atezolizumab (anti-PD-L1) treatment. These receptors were obtained from a man aged 70-80 years with urothelial cancer.

The rearrangement links TRBV6-5 to TRBJ2-7, with D possibly matching TRBD1 (6 bases). The germline CDR1 and CDR2 sequences are MNHEY and SVGAGI. This CDR3 is 16 amino acids long. With 0 bases removed from V and 5 bases from J, the gap between germline ends came to 17 bases. Here the CDR3 reads CASSYSVGRGVNEQYF. CDR3 DNA: TGTGCCAGCAGTTACTCTGTCGGCAGGGGCGTCAACGAGCAGTACTTC.

This chain links TRBV4-1 with TRBJ2-7, with TRBD2 matching over 13 bases. This CDR3 has 15 residues. The germline gives CDR1 MGHRA, CDR2 YSYEKL. The trim removed 4 bases at V and 4 bases at J, leaving 4 bases unmatched. The CDR3 is CASSPGTSGIYEQYF. The DNA for the CDR3 is TGCGCCAGCAGCCCCGGGACTAGCGGGATTTACGAGCAGTACTTC.

This clone was seen just once. The rearrangement links TRBV7-9 to TRBJ1-4; tentative D call: TRBD1 (6 bases). Germline V gene sequence: CDR1 SEHNR, CDR2 FQNEAQ (reference sequence). The CDR3 sequence is 16 residues long. Trimming took off 2 bases at V and 7 bases at J, with 17 bases between the two ends. The CDR3, as DNA: TGTGCCAGCAGCTTACGACAGGACCCGGGGATTGAAAAACTGTTTTTT. Protein: CASSLRQDPGIEKLFF.

V is TRBV5-1 and J is TRBJ2-1, with 12 bases that match TRBD2. The CDR3 contains 16 residues. With 0 bases clipped from V and 9 bases from J, the junction kept 7 bases outside the gene matches. Per the germline V gene, CDR1 is SGHRS and CDR2 is YFSETQ. CDR3 loop: CASSLDPGLAGSEQFF. The CDR3 DNA reads as TGCGCCAGCAGCTTGGATCCGGGACTAGCGGGTTCTGAGCAGTTCTTC.

V is TRBV19 and J is TRBJ2-1, with TRBD1 matching 10 bases. The V gene's germline CDR1 is LNHDA and CDR2 SQIVND (reference sequence). The CDR3 totals 15 residues. V gave up 5 bases and J gave up 6 bases; unmatched junction bases: 7. The CDR3 spells CASSDRDRGGNEQFF. DNA of the CDR3: TGTGCCAGTAGTGACCGGGACAGGGGTGGCAATGAGCAGTTCTTC.

The CDR3: CASSPLAGDTADTQYF. The CDR3 DNA reads as TGTGCCAGCAGCCCTCTAGCGGGAGACACGGCAGATACGCAGTATTTT. This chain connects TRBV4-2 to TRBJ2-3; 10 bases are a match to TRBD2. CDR1 and CDR2 from the germline V gene are LGHNA and YNFKEQ. The CDR3 contains 16 residues. V dropped 4 bases and J dropped 4; count of bases not matched to a gene: 8.

The rearrangement links TRBV19 to TRBJ2-7; 10 bases line up with TRBD1. The CDR3 is 15 amino acids. The ends lost 6 bases at V and 6 bases at J; junction bases unmatched: 11. Germline V CDR1 and CDR2: LNHDA, SQIVND (reference sequence). This CDR3 is CASSPRQGAGVEQYF. CDR3 DNA: TGTGCCAGTAGCCCAAGACAGGGGGCTGGGGTCGAGCAGTACTTC. Filled out from reference TRBV19 and TRBJ2-7, the complete variable domain reads DGGITQSPKYLFRKEGQNVTLSCEQNLNHDAMYWYRQDPGQGLRLIYYSQIVNDFQKGDIAEGYSVSREKKESFPLTVTSAQKNPTAFYLCASSPRQGAGVEQYFGPGTRLTVT.

This chain links TRBV28 with TRBJ1-2; 9 bases are shared with TRBD1. CDR1 MDHEN and CDR2 SYDVKM come from the germline V gene. The CDR3 length is 15 residues. Losses at the gene ends were 5 bases for V and 1 base for J; bases not matched to a gene: 5. The CDR3 DNA is TGTGCCAGCAGTGGGGGACAGGGAAGTAACTATGGCTACACCTTC. The encoded protein is CASSGGQGSNYGYTF.

The rearrangement links TRBV6-5 to TRBJ2-5; weak D call: TRBD2 (7 bases). The V end lost 8 bases, the J end lost 5 bases, and 15 bases lay between the germline ends. The CDR3 covers 13 residues. The germline CDR1 and CDR2 sequences are MNHEY and SVGAGI. CDR3 in amino acids: CASGGGGSETQYF. DNA of the CDR3: TGTGCCAGCGGGGGAGGGGGATCGGAGACCCAGTACTTC.

About this clone itself: In the same sample, other DNA sequences code for this CDR3. The CDR3 sequence: CSVLAQGARPNEKLFF. DNA for the CDR3: TGCAGCGTTTTGGCGCAGGGGGCGCGTCCTAATGAAAAACTGTTTTTT. This chain connects TRBV29-1 to TRBJ1-4, with 8 bases that match TRBD1. The germline gives CDR1 SQVTM, CDR2 ANQGSEA. The CDR3 loop spans 16 amino acids. V lost 5 bases, J lost 3 bases, and 11 bases stayed unmatched. The full variable domain, rest sourced from reference TRBV29-1 and TRBJ1-4, is SAVISQKPSRDICQRGTSLTIQCQVDSQVTMMFWYRQQPGQSLTLIATANQGSEATYESGFVIDKFPISRPNLTFSTLTVSNMSPEDSSIYLCSVLAQGARPNEKLFFGSGTQLSVL.

This chain uses TRBV9 with TRBJ2-3; TRBD2 is a possible D gene (6 bases). This CDR3 contains 15 residues. V was trimmed by 0 bases and J by 1 base, leaving 9 bases between them. Germline V CDR1 and CDR2: SGDLS, YYNGEE. The CDR3, as DNA: TGTGCCAGCAGCGTAGGTAGCGGAGGCACAGATACGCAGTATTTT. This translates into CASSVGSGGTDTQYF.

The V and J genes are TRBV9 and TRBJ2-3; D is undetermined. This CDR3 region has 13 residues. Per germline, CDR1 SGDLS and CDR2 YYNGEE. V was shortened by 3 bases and J by 5 bases, with 10 bases between the two germline ends. Written as DNA, the CDR3 is TGTGCCAGCAGCGCACTCAACAGAGATACGCAGTATTTT. Translation gives CASSALNRDTQYF.

The chain joins TRBV11-1 to TRBJ2-7; 8 nucleotides match TRBD2. V lost 6 bases to trimming and J lost 2 bases; unmatched junction nucleotides: 18. CDR1 and CDR2 from the germline V gene are SGHAT and FQDESV (reference sequence). The CDR3 covers 18 residues. The DNA of the CDR3 is TGTGCCAGCAGTCCCTCCGATGGTTTTAGCGGGGACCCCTACGAGCAGTACTTC. Encoded protein: CASSPSDGFSGDPYEQYF.

The chain has TRBV13 and TRBJ1-4; unclear D gene. The V end was cut by 5 bases, the J end by 4 bases, with 5 bases between. Germline V CDR1 and CDR2: PRHDT, FYEKMQ (reference sequence). CDR3 length: 12 amino acids. CDR3 protein: CASSLRNEKLFF. The DNA for the CDR3 is TGTGCCAGCAGCCTACGTAATGAAAAACTGTTTTTT.

Only one count was recorded for this clone. This chain's CDR3 is CAISARGGTDTQYF. Written as DNA, the CDR3 is TGTGCCATCAGTGCGCGGGGAGGGACAGATACGCAGTATTTT. The chain uses TRBV10-3 and TRBJ2-3; TRBD2 aligns across 7 bases. V shed 4 bases and J 3 bases; nucleotides not matched to a gene: 4. Looked up from germline, CDR1 is ENHRY and CDR2 is SYGVKD. The CDR3 consists of 14 residues.

Comment on this clone: Other DNA sequences in this sample translate to the same CDR3. The V and J genes are TRBV27 and TRBJ1-5; possibly TRBD1 for D (5 bases). V lost 0 bases to trimming and J lost 1 base, with 13 bases between them. The CDR3 loop spans 17 amino acids. Germline-derived CDR1 and CDR2 are MNHEY and SMNVEV (reference sequence). Here the CDR3 DNA reads TGTGCCAGCAGTTTATCGCCAGGGCAGGGCAGCAATCAGCCCCAGCATTTT. Its protein is CASSLSPGQGSNQPQHF.

CDR3 sequence reads: CASSVGQGAYNTEAFF. The CDR3 region has the DNA TGTGCCAGCAGCGTTGGACAGGGGGCATATAACACTGAAGCTTTCTTT. The chain is built from TRBV9 and TRBJ1-1, with 11 bases lining up with TRBD1. Germline V lookup: CDR1 SGDLS, CDR2 YYNGEE. This CDR3 is built from 16 residues. The V segment lost 2 bases and the J segment 2 bases; nucleotides outside the gene matches: 5.

Here the CDR3 reads CASSLSAGLTDTQYF. CDR3 DNA: TGTGCCAGCAGCTTATCAGCGGGGCTCACAGATACGCAGTATTTT. The chain joins TRBV7-9 to TRBJ2-3; 7 bases line up with TRBD2. Germline V lookup: CDR1 SEHNR, CDR2 FQNEAQ (reference sequence). CDR3 length: 15 residues. Trimming removed 2 bases from V and 2 bases from J; junction bases left unmatched: 4. Using reference TRBV7-9 and TRBJ2-3 for the parts outside the CDR3, the full variable domain is DTGVSQNPRHKITKRGQNVTFRCDPISEHNRLYWYRQTLGQGPEFLTYFQNEAQLEKSRLLSDRFSAERPKGSFSTLEIQRTEQGDSAMYLCASSLSAGLTDTQYFGPGTRLTVL.

The J gene is TRBJ2-1, the V gene TRBV10-1; TRBD2 matches 11 bases. The CDR3 totals 15 residues. Germline CDR1 WNHNN, CDR2 SYGVQD (reference sequence). The V gene end was trimmed by 5 bases and the J gene end by 7 bases; junction bases not matched to a gene: 7. The CDR3 DNA follows: TGCGCCAGCAGTTTAGCGGGAGGGGCGGGGAATGAGCAGTTCTTC. Its protein is CASSLAGGAGNEQFF.